This T cell receptor (beta chain) was sequenced in a study of blood T cells in healthy people across ages. Overall study context: Researchers report that template switching captured about one barcoded beta molecule per two T cells.

The CDR3 spans 15 residues. In germline, CDR1 is DFQATT, CDR2 SNEGSKA (reference sequence). V gave up 5 bases and J gave up 6 bases; unmatched junction bases: 11. A second 7 to 11 cycle PCR used barcoded and J-beta primers. Via MiXCR, TCRdb re-called the 5' RACE reads, giving one row per CDR3 protein. The sample has about 1.6 million distinct CDR3 sequences, about 31% seen once. The material sequenced was blood. The rearrangement uses TRBV20-1 and TRBJ2-4, with 9 bases identical to TRBD1. The sequence was collected from a woman aged 25 to 39 in good health. CDR3 DNA sequence: TGCAGTGCTGAGGTCAGGGGACAGGGTACAAACATTCAGTACTTC. Protein sequence: CSAEVRGQGTNIQYF.